This TCR beta chain was sequenced during a study of T-cell reconstitution after alpha-beta-depleted transplantation in children. Unique molecular identifiers featured in how the TCRbeta library was prepared. TCRdb redid the calling of the PCR reads with MiXCR, one entry per CDR3 protein. The table shows some 490,000 distinct CDR3 sequences, with approximately 12% occurring only once. Germline V gene data show CDR1 as MNHEY and CDR2 as SVGEGT. Deletions cut 6 bases from V and 5 bases from J, with 14 bases between. This CDR3 region has 14 residues. This clonotype originated in a human donor who donated a stem cell graft to a child with combined immunodeficiency. Sequencing was performed on PBMCs from the stem cell graft donor, taken from the stem cell graft. The gene calls are TRBV6-2 or TRBV6-3 and TRBJ1-5; D is perhaps TRBD1 (5 bases). The CDR3 DNA reads as TGTGCCAGCAGCCGGGGCCAAGGGTATCAGCCCCAGCATTTT. As protein: CASSRGQGYQPQHF.